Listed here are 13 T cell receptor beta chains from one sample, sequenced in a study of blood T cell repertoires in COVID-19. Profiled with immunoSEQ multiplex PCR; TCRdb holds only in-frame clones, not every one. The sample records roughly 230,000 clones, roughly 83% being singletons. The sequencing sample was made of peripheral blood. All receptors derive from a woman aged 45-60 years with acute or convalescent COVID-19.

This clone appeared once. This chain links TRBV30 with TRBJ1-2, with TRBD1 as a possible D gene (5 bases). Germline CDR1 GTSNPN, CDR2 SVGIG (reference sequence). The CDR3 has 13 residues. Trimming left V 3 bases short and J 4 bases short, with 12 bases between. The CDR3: CAWRAGPPYGYTF. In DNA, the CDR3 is TGTGCCTGGAGAGCGGGACCGCCCTATGGCTACACCTTC.

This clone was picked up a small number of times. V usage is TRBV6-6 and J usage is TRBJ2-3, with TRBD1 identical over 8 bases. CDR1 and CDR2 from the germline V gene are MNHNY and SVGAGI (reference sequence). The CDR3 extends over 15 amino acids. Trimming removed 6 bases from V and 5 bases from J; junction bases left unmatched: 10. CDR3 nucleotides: TGTGCCAGCAGCCCCCCCGGGACAGGAGTAGATACGCAGTATTTT. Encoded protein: CASSPPGTGVDTQYF.

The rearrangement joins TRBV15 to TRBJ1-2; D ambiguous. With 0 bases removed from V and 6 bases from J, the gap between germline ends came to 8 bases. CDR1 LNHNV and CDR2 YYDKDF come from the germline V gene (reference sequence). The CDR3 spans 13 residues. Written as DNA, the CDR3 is TGTGCCACCAGCAGAGATTTTCAGGATGGCTACACCTTC. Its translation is CATSRDFQDGYTF.

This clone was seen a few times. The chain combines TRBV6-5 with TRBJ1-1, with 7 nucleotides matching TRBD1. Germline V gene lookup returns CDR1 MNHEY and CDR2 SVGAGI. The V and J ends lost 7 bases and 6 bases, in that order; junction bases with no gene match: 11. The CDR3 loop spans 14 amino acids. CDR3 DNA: TGTGCCAGCACCCTTAGACAGGGTGACTCTGAAGCTTTCTTT. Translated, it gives CASTLRQGDSEAFF.

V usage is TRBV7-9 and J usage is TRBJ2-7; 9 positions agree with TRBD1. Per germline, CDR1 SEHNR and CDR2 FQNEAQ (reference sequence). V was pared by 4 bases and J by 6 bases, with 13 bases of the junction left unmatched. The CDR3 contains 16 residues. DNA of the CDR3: TGTGCCAGCAGCTCGCAACCCGGGACAGGGACCCCCGAGCAGTACTTC. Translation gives CASSSQPGTGTPEQYF. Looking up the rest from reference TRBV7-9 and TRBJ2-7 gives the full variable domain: DTGVSQNPRHKITKRGQNVTFRCDPISEHNRLYWYRQTLGQGPEFLTYFQNEAQLEKSRLLSDRFSAERPKGSFSTLEIQRTEQGDSAMYLCASSSQPGTGTPEQYFGPGTRLTVT.

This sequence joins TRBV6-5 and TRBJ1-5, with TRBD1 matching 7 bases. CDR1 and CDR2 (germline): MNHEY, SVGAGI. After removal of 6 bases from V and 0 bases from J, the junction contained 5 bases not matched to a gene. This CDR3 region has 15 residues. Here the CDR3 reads CASRRTGDSNQPQHF. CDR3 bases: TGTGCCAGCAGGCGCACAGGGGATAGCAATCAGCCCCAGCATTTT.

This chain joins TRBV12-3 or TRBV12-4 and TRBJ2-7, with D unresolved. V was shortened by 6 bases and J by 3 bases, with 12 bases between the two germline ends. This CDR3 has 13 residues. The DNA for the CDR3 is TGTGCCAGCAGCTCCTCGGTTAGCTACGAGCAGTACTTC. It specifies CASSSSVSYEQYF.

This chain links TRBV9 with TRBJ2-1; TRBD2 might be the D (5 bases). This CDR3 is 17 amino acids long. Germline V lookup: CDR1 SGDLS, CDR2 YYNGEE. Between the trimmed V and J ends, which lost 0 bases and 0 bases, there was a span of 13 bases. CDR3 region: CASSVGGRTSSYNEQFF. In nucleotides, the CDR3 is TGTGCCAGCAGCGTAGGCGGCCGCACTAGCTCCTACAATGAGCAGTTCTTC. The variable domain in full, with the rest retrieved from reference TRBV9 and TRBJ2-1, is DSGVTQTPKHLITATGQRVTLRCSPRSGDLSVYWYQQSLDQGLQFLIQYYNGEERAKGNILERFSAQQFPDLHSELNLSSLELGDSALYFCASSVGGRTSSYNEQFFGPGTRLTVL.

The CDR3 nucleotides are TGTGCCAGCAGCAAAGAGGGACAGCCTTATGGCTACACCTTC. This gives the protein CASSKEGQPYGYTF. The rearrangement joins TRBV2 to TRBJ1-2; 7 bases are shared with TRBD1. The V segment lost 6 bases and the J segment 5 bases; nucleotides outside the gene matches: 9. Per the germline V gene, CDR1 is SNHLY and CDR2 is FYNNEI. The CDR3 is made up of 14 amino acids.

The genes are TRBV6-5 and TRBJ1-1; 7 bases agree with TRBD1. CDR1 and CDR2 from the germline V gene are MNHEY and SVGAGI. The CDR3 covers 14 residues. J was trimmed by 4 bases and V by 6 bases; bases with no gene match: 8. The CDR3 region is CASSLTGESTEAFF. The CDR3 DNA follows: TGTGCCAGCAGCCTCACAGGGGAATCCACTGAAGCTTTCTTT.

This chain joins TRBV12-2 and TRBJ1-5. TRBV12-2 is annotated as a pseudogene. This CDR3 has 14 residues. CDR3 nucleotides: TGTGCAAGTCGCTTGAGGGGAGGGAGTCAGCCCCAGCATTTT. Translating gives CASRLRGGSQPQHF.

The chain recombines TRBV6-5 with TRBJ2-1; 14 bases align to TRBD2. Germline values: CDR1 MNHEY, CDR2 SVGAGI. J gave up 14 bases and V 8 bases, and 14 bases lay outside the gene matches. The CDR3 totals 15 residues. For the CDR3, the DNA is TGTGCCAGCTGGAACCAAGGACTAGCGGGAGGATCGGAGTTCTTC. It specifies CASWNQGLAGGSEFF.

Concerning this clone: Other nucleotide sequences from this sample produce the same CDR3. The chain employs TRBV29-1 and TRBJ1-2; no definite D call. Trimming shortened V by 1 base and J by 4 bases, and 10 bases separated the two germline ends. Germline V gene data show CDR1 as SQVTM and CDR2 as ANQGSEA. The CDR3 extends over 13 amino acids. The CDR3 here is CSVEGGGGYGYTF. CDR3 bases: TGCAGCGTTGAAGGAGGAGGAGGCTATGGCTACACCTTC.